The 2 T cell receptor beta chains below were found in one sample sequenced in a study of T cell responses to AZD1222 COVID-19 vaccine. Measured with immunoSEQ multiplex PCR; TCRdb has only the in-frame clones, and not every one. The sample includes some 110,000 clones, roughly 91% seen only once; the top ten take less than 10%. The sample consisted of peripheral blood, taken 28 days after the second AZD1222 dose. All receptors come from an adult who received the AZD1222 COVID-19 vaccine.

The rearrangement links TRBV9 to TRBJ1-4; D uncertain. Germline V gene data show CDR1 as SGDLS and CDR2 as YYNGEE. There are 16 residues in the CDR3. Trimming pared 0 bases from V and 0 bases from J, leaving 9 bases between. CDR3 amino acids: CASSVDRGATNEKLFF. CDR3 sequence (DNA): TGTGCCAGCAGCGTAGATCGTGGAGCAACTAATGAAAAACTGTTTTTT.

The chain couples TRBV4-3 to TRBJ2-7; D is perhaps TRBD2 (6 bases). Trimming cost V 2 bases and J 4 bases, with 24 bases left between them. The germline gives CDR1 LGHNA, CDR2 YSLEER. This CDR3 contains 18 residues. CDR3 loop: CASSQRQAWDCPKYEQYF. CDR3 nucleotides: TGCGCCAGCAGCCAACGGCAAGCCTGGGACTGTCCGAAGTACGAGCAGTACTTC.